This TCR beta chain was sequenced for a study of cytomegalovirus exposure and HLA in healthy donors. About the study: From HLA-typed donors, an early data release held roughly 89 million unique TCRs.

The PCR contained 60 Vbeta and 13 Jbeta primers. The table came from immunoSEQ multiplex PCR; TCRdb's copy has only in-frame clones and leaves some out. Here the sample spans some 170,000 clones, 80% being singletons. J was trimmed by 1 base and V by 2 bases; bases with no gene match: 10. CDR1 and CDR2 (germline): MGHRA, YSYEKL. The CDR3 totals 18 residues. The chain is built from TRBV4-1 and TRBJ2-2, with TRBD1 matching 7 bases. The sequenced sample was PBMCs. The receptor was derived from a man between 18 and 29 years old in good health and CMV-seropositive. CDR3 nucleotides: TGCGCCAGCAGCCAAAGCCCTTCCGGGACAGTGAACACCGGGGAGCTGTTTTTT. Amino acids: CASSQSPSGTVNTGELFF.